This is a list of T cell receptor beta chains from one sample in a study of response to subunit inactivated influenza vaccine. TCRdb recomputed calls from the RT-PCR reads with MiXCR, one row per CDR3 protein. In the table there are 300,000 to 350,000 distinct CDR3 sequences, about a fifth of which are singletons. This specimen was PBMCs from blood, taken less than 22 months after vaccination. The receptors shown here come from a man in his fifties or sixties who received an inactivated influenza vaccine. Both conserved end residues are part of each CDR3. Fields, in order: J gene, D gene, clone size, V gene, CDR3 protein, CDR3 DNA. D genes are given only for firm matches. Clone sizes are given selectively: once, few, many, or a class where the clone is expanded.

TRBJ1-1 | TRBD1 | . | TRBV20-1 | CSADLRGLGEAFF | TGCAGTGCAGACCTCAGGGGGCTTGGTGAAGCTTTCTTT
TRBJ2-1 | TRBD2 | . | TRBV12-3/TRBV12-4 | CASSFGLAGSEQFF | TGTGCCAGCAGTTTTGGACTAGCGGGGTCTGAGCAGTTCTTC
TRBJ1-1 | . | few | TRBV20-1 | CSATTGGHPNTEAFF | TGCAGTGCTACGACGGGGGGACACCCGAACACTGAAGCTTTCTTT
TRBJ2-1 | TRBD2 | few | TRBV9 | CASSVGLAGVYNEQFF | TGTGCCAGCAGCGTAGGACTAGCGGGGGTTTACAATGAGCAGTTCTTC
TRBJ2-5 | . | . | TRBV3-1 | CASSQDLYMRETQYF | TGTGCCAGCAGCCAAGACTTGTACATGAGAGAGACCCAGTACTTC
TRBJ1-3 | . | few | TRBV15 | CATSSQTGTPIWDTIYF | TGTGCCACCAGCAGTCAAACCGGGACCCCAATTTGGGACACCATATATTTT
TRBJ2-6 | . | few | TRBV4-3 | CASSQEKGTRFSGANVLTF | TGCGCCAGCAGCCAAGAAAAGGGGACCCGGTTTTCGGGGGCCAACGTCCTGACTTTC
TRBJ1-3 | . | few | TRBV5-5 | CASSLVPRPHAGNTIYF | TGTGCCAGCAGCTTGGTGCCGAGACCGCACGCTGGAAACACCATATATTTT
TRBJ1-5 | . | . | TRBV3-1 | CASSQDSNQPQHF | TGTGCCAGCAGCCAAGATAGCAATCAGCCCCAGCATTTT
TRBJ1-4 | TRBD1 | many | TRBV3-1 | CASSLAGQGGEKLFF | TGTGCCAGCAGCCTCGCCGGACAGGGCGGCGAAAAACTGTTTTTT
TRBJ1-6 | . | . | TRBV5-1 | CASSLRSGRGNAGYNSPLHF | TGCGCCAGCAGCCTCAGATCGGGACGGGGCAACGCGGGCTATAATTCACCCCTCCACTTT
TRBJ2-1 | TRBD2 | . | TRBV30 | CAWSELAASNEQFF | TGTGCCTGGAGTGAGCTAGCGGCTAGCAATGAGCAGTTCTTC
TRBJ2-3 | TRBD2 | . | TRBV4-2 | CASSPGLARSTDTQYF | TGTGCCAGCAGCCCGGGACTAGCGAGAAGCACAGATACGCAGTATTTT
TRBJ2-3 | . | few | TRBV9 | CASSVGALATDTQYF | TGTGCCAGCAGCGTAGGGGCACTAGCCACAGATACGCAGTATTTT
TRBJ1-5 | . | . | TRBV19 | CASKPTPIYSHQPQHF | TGTGCCAGTAAGCCCACACCCATCTACAGTCATCAGCCCCAGCATTTT
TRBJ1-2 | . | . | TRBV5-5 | CASSLAGNNYGYTF | TGTGCCAGCAGCTTGGCGGGAAACAACTATGGCTACACCTTC
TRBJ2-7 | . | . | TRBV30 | CAWSFGQNYEQYF | TGTGCCTGGAGTTTTGGACAGAACTACGAGCAGTACTTC
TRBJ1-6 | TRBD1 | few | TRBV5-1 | CASSLEPGQGSNSPLHF | TGCGCCAGCAGCTTGGAACCGGGACAGGGGTCTAATTCACCCCTCCACTTT
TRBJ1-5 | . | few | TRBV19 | CASRPAAGYSNQPQHF | TGTGCCAGCCGGCCTGCGGCGGGTTATAGCAATCAGCCCCAGCATTTT
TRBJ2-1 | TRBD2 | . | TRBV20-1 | CSARTPLAALSVLEQFF | TGCAGTGCTAGAACTCCGCTAGCGGCCCTTTCGGTCCTGGAGCAGTTCTTC
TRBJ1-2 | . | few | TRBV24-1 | CATSDFRDGNYGYTF | TGTGCCACCAGTGATTTTAGGGACGGGAACTATGGCTACACCTTC
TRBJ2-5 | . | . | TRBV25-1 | CASSEPGLATQYF | TGTGCCAGCAGTGAACCGGGATTGGCGACCCAGTACTTC
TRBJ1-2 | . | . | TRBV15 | CATSRDGRGYTF | TGTGCCACCAGCAGAGACGGGAGGGGCTACACCTTC
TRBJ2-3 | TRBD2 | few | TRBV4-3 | CASSQDLRGGAKNTQYF | TGCGCCAGCAGCCAAGATTTGCGGGGGGGCGCTAAGAATACGCAGTATTTT
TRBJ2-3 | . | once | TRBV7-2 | CASSLVSRGATQYF | TGTGCCAGCAGCTTAGTTTCCCGAGGCGCTACGCAGTATTTT
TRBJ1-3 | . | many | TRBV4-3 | CASSHVFGGLSGNTIYF | TGCGCCAGCAGCCATGTTTTCGGGGGGCTTTCGGGAAACACCATATATTTT
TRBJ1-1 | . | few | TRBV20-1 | CSAARTSGAGAFF | TGCAGTGCTGCCCGAACGTCGGGGGCTGGGGCTTTCTTT
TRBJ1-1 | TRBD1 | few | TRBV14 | CASSQEGTGNSWAEAFF | TGTGCCAGCAGCCAAGAAGGGACAGGGAACAGTTGGGCTGAAGCTTTCTTT
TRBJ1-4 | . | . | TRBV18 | CASSPISGVATNEKLFF | TGTGCCAGCTCACCAATCTCGGGGGTTGCAACTAATGAAAAACTGTTTTTT
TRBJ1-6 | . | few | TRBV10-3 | CAISDDSYNSPLHF | TGTGCCATCAGCGACGACAGTTATAATTCACCCCTCCACTTT
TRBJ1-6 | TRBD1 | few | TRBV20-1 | CSARGTGNSPLHF | TGCAGTGCTAGAGGGACAGGGAATTCACCCCTCCACTTT
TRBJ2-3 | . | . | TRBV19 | CASSPYVLKDTQYF | TGTGCCAGTAGTCCGTATGTCCTAAAGGATACGCAGTATTTT
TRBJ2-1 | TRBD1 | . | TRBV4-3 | CASSQEGGSYNEQFF | TGCGCCAGCAGCCAAGAAGGGGGCTCGTACAATGAGCAGTTCTTC
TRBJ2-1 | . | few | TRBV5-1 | CASSTGRGDNEQFF | TGCGCCAGCAGCACAGGACGCGGGGACAATGAGCAGTTCTTC
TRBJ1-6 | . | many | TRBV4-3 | CASSRTMDGNSPLHF | TGCGCCAGCAGCCGGACCATGGACGGTAATTCACCCCTCCACTTT
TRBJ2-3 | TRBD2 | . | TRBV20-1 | CSASQRGGFTDTQYF | TGCAGTGCATCCCAGCGGGGGGGTTTCACAGATACGCAGTATTTT
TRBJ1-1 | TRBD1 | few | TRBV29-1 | CSAGQGMNTEAFF | TGCAGCGCTGGACAGGGTATGAACACTGAAGCTTTCTTT
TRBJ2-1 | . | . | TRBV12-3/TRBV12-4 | CASSLGRVSYNEQFF | TGTGCCAGCAGTTTGGGCAGGGTCTCCTACAATGAGCAGTTCTTC
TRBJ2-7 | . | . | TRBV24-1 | CATSAWTGGLYEQYF | TGTGCCACCAGTGCTTGGACAGGAGGGCTCTACGAGCAGTACTTC
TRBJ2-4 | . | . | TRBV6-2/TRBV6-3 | CAIAGSLAKNIQYF | TGTGCCATCGCCGGTAGTTTGGCCAAAAACATTCAGTACTTC
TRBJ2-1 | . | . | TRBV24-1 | CATSDSLALAYNEQFF | TGTGCCACCAGTGATAGTCTAGCACTCGCCTACAATGAGCAGTTCTTC
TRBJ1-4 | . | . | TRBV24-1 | CATSEEGRINEKLFF | TGTGCCACCAGTGAGGAGGGACGGATTAATGAAAAACTGTTTTTT
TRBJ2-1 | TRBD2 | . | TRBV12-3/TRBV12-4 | CASRERLAYEQFF | TGTGCCAGCAGAGAGAGACTAGCTTATGAGCAGTTCTTC
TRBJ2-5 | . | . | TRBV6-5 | CASSSRGGSQETQYF | TGTGCCAGCAGTTCACGCGGGGGCAGTCAAGAGACCCAGTACTTC